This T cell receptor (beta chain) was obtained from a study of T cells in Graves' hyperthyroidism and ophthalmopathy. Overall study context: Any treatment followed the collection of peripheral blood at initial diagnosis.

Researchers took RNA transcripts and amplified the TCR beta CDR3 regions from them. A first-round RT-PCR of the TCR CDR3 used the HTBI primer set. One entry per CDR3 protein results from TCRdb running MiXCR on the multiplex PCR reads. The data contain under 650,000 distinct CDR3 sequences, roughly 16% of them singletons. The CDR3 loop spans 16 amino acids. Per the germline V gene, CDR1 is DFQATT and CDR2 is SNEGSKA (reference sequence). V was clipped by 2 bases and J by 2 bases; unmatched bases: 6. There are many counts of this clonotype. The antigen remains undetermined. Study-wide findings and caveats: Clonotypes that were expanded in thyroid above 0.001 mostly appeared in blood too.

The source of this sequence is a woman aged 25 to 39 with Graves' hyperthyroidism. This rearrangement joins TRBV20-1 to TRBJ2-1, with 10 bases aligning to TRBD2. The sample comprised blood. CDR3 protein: CSARPSGRATYNEQFF. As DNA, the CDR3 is TGCAGTGCTAGACCGAGCGGGAGGGCCACCTACAATGAGCAGTTCTTC.